This T cell receptor (beta chain) was sequenced for a study of cytomegalovirus exposure and HLA in healthy donors. Method: immunoSEQ multiplex PCR; TCRdb's copy keeps in-frame clones and lacks some. The top ten clones hold approximately 0.84% of a sample with 250,000 to 350,000 clones, 86% of them seen once. The receptor was isolated from a young woman in good health and CMV-seronegative. Input material: PBMCs.

CDR3 region: CASSSQGAKHYGYTF. As DNA, the CDR3 is TGTGCCAGCAGCTCGCAGGGGGCGAAGCACTATGGCTACACCTTC. The chain carries TRBV13 and TRBJ1-2; 8 bases line up with TRBD1. V was pared by 4 bases and J by 3 bases, with 7 bases of the junction left unmatched. CDR1 and CDR2 from the germline V gene are PRHDT and FYEKMQ (reference sequence). The CDR3 sequence is 15 residues long.